What follows are 29 T cell receptor beta chains derived from one specimen sequenced in a study of vaccination effects on CD4 cells after COVID-19. CD4+ T cells specific for antigen were expanded with viral peptide pools by the ViraFEST assay before sequencing. The authors isolated CD4+ T cells after around 10 days of culture. According to the study, vaccine recipients showed no prior SARS-CoV-2 infection and negative nucleocapsid antibodies. Produced via immunoSEQ multiplex PCR; TCRdb's table is partial and in-frame only. The sample has about 22,000 clones, around 80% seen once; the top ten hold just under 20%. Which antigens these TCRs recognize remains unknown. The input for sequencing was CD4+ T cells from PBMCs cultured with HCoV-NL63 spike peptides, taken before COVID-19 vaccination. All receptors derive from a human donor who received a COVID-19 vaccine.

The gene calls are TRBV5-1 and TRBJ1-2; D perhaps matches TRBD1 (5 bases). Trimming took 0 bases from V and 5 from J, leaving 20 bases between them. Germline lookup yields CDR1 SGHRS and CDR2 YFSETQ. The CDR3 covers 17 residues. DNA for the CDR3: TGCGCCAGCAGCTTGGACCCAGGCGGGGGTCTGTCATATGGCTACACCTTC. Translation gives CASSLDPGGGLSYGYTF.

The chain is built from TRBV12-3 or TRBV12-4 and TRBJ1-6; D is unclear. V was shortened by 6 bases and J by 12 bases, with 15 bases between the two germline ends. This CDR3 has 13 residues. This CDR3 reads CASSLQLGGPLHF. The CDR3 nucleotides are TGTGCCAGCAGCTTACAGTTAGGTGGACCCCTCCACTTT.

V usage is TRBV12-3 or TRBV12-4 and J usage is TRBJ1-6; D not resolved. The CDR3 contains 13 residues. V lost 6 bases and J lost 7, with 10 bases in between. The DNA for the CDR3 is TGTGCCAGCAGGAGGATCGAAAATTCACCCCTCCACTTT. Protein product: CASRRIENSPLHF.

CDR3 in DNA: TGTGCCAGCAGTTTCACCACCGGGGAGCTGTTTTTT. Translation: CASSFTTGELFF. The chain links TRBV12-3 or TRBV12-4 to TRBJ2-2; no definite D call. The V end lost 3 bases, the J end lost 4 bases, and 3 bases lay between the germline ends. CDR3 length: 12 residues.

V gene TRBV5-1 combines with J gene TRBJ2-3, with 7 bases that match TRBD1. CDR1 is SGHRS, CDR2 YFSETQ, per germline. With V trimmed by 2 bases and J by 2 bases, 2 bases remained unmatched. The CDR3 length is 14 residues. CDR3 loop: CASSFGTDTDTQYF. The DNA for the CDR3 is TGCGCCAGCAGCTTTGGGACAGACACAGATACGCAGTATTTT.

The chain carries TRBV5-4 and TRBJ2-5; TRBD2 matches at 7 bases. Germline lookup yields CDR1 SGHNT and CDR2 YYREEE (reference sequence). After removal of 2 bases from V and 3 bases from J, the junction contained 13 bases not matched to a gene. The CDR3 totals 17 residues. The CDR3 nucleotides are TGTGCCAGCAGCTTCGGGCCTAGAGGGAGGGGCGAAGAGACCCAGTACTTC. Protein sequence: CASSFGPRGRGEETQYF.

The chain recombines TRBV11-2 with TRBJ2-7; weak D call: TRBD1 (7 bases). Deletions cut 5 bases from V and 4 bases from J, with 9 bases between. Germline V lookup: CDR1 SGHAT, CDR2 FQNNGV. The CDR3 spans 12 residues. The CDR3: CASSPGGYEQYF. CDR3 in DNA: TGTGCCAGCAGCCCAGGGGGGTACGAGCAGTACTTC.

V is TRBV28 and J is TRBJ2-7; D call uncertain. Germline V gene lookup returns CDR1 MDHEN and CDR2 SYDVKM. The ends were cut back, 0 bases at V and 1 base at J, with 4 bases in the middle. The CDR3 runs 13 residues. CDR3 sequence reads: CASSLWGSYEQYF. As DNA, the CDR3 is TGTGCCAGCAGTTTATGGGGGTCCTACGAGCAGTACTTC.

This clone was recorded only once. The chain recombines TRBV15 with TRBJ2-1; a weak D match, TRBD1 (6 bases). CDR1 is LNHNV and CDR2 is YYDKDF in the germline V gene (reference sequence). The CDR3 totals 14 residues. V was shortened by 1 base and J by 6 bases, with 10 bases between the two germline ends. The CDR3 bases are TGTGCCACCAGCAGAGCACAGGGCCGCAATGAGCAGTTCTTC. Its protein product is CATSRAQGRNEQFF.

The chain combines TRBV4-1 with TRBJ1-5, with a tentative D call TRBD1 (5 bases). The V gene lost 0 bases and the J gene lost 7 bases, with 10 bases spanning the gap. The CDR3 loop spans 14 amino acids. Germline lookup yields CDR1 MGHRA and CDR2 YSYEKL. CDR3 nucleotide sequence: TGCGCCAGCAGCCAAGATCCAGGGAGGCAGCCCCAGCATTTT. Its protein product is CASSQDPGRQPQHF.

V is TRBV6-5 and J is TRBJ1-2; a possible D gene is TRBD1 (6 bases). Deletions cut 0 bases from V and 2 bases from J, with 10 bases between. CDR1 is MNHEY, CDR2 SVGAGI, per germline. The CDR3 has 15 residues. CDR3 protein: CASSYSGGLNYGYTF. CDR3 coding DNA: TGTGCCAGCAGTTACTCGGGGGGGCTGAACTATGGCTACACCTTC.

This clone was found once. The gene calls are TRBV4-1 and TRBJ1-5, with D uncertain. The CDR3 has 13 residues. Germline assignment: CDR1 MGHRA and CDR2 YSYEKL. V shed 5 bases and J shed 7 bases, with 12 bases lying between them. The CDR3 bases are TGCGCCAGCAGCTATTTCCCGGACCAGCCCCAGCATTTT. Protein sequence: CASSYFPDQPQHF.

The chain links TRBV4-2 to TRBJ2-6; D ambiguous. This CDR3 has 16 residues. CDR1 and CDR2 (germline): LGHNA, YNFKEQ. Trimming took 0 bases from V and 2 from J, leaving 8 bases between them. CDR3 nucleotides: TGTGCCAGCAGCCAAGATTCGGGCCCTGGGGCCAACGTCCTGACTTTC. Translated, it gives CASSQDSGPGANVLTF.

The CDR3 reads CASSLGTGSVTEAFF. CDR3 nucleotides: TGCGCCAGCAGCTTGGGCACAGGGTCGGTAACTGAAGCTTTCTTT. The chain joins TRBV5-1 to TRBJ1-1; a weak D match, TRBD1 (6 bases). Per the germline V gene, CDR1 is SGHRS and CDR2 is YFSETQ. The length of the CDR3 is 15 residues. Trimming shortened V by 0 bases and J by 5 bases, and 14 bases separated the two germline ends.

This rearrangement joins TRBV12-3 or TRBV12-4 to TRBJ1-1, with D maybe TRBD1 (6 bases). Between the trimmed V and J ends, which lost 6 bases and 6 bases, there was a span of 14 bases. This CDR3 is 13 amino acids long. DNA of the CDR3: TGTGCCAGCAGCCCTTTTACAGGGTCTGAAGCTTTCTTT. It encodes CASSPFTGSEAFF.

The chain uses TRBV7-8 and TRBJ2-1; TRBD1 or TRBD2 may be the D gene (5 bases each). Germline CDR1 reads SGHVS; CDR2 reads FQNEAQ. The ends were cut back, 2 bases at V and 0 bases at J, with 8 bases in the middle. The CDR3 totals 15 residues. The CDR3 reads CASSLLGVSYNEQFF. The CDR3 DNA follows: TGTGCCAGCAGCTTACTGGGGGTCTCCTACAATGAGCAGTTCTTC.

V gene TRBV5-8 combines with J gene TRBJ2-6; 9 positions agree with TRBD1. CDR3 length: 18 amino acids. Germline V lookup: CDR1 SGHTS, CDR2 YDEGEE. V shed 4 bases, J shed 4 bases, and the junction held 12 bases outside the gene matches. For the CDR3, the DNA is TGTGCCAGCAGCCCCGGGACAGGGACGTATAGAGGGGCCAACGTCCTGACTTTC. This codes for CASSPGTGTYRGANVLTF.

This chain connects TRBV6-5 to TRBJ2-4; D is possibly TRBD1 or TRBD2 (6 bases each). Per the germline V gene, CDR1 is MNHEY and CDR2 is SVGAGI. The CDR3 runs to 15 residues. V lost 4 bases, J lost 0 bases, and 10 bases lay in between. CDR3 in amino acids: CASSSGALAKNIQYF. CDR3 DNA sequence: TGTGCCAGCAGTTCGGGGGCGCTAGCCAAAAACATTCAGTACTTC.

This chain uses TRBV5-1 with TRBJ1-2, with a possible D match to TRBD1 (5 bases). CDR3 length equals 13 residues. V was pared by 3 bases and J by 8 bases, with 14 bases between. Germline V gene data show CDR1 as SGHRS and CDR2 as YFSETQ. The CDR3 region is CASSSESRGGYTF. Written as DNA, the CDR3 is TGCGCCAGCAGCTCCGAGAGTAGGGGAGGCTACACCTTC.

This clone has just one count. An end of the junction differs from the germline gene, which may be a read error. V is TRBV7-7 and J is TRBJ2-1; tentative D call: TRBD1 (6 bases). In germline, CDR1 is SSHAT, CDR2 FNYEAQ (reference sequence). The CDR3 totals 15 residues. CDR3 nucleotides: TGTGCTAGCAGCCCGGGGCAGGGGCAATACAATGAGCAGTTCTTC. It encodes CASSPGQGQYNEQFF.

This clone was detected only a few times. The V call is TRBV4-1, the J call TRBJ2-1, with TRBD2 identical over 8 bases. The CDR3 has 16 residues. The V segment lost 4 bases and the J segment 2 bases; nucleotides outside the gene matches: 7. Germline lookup yields CDR1 MGHRA and CDR2 YSYEKL. This CDR3 is CASSRGLDGPYNEQFF. DNA for the CDR3: TGCGCCAGCAGCCGGGGACTAGACGGGCCCTACAATGAGCAGTTCTTC.

V and J are TRBV9 and TRBJ1-5, with 7 positions matching TRBD1. Germline V gene data show CDR1 as SGDLS and CDR2 as YYNGEE. V lost 4 bases to trimming and J lost 0 bases; unmatched junction nucleotides: 7. This CDR3 has 16 residues. CDR3 coding DNA: TGTGCCAGCAGCATACGGACAGGTTATAGCAATCAGCCCCAGCATTTT. As protein: CASSIRTGYSNQPQHF.

This clone was found a few times. V usage is TRBV10-3 and J usage is TRBJ2-3, with TRBD2 matching 16 bases. The CDR3 is 16 amino acids. The germline CDR1 and CDR2 sequences are ENHRY and SYGVKD. With 10 bases clipped from V and 4 bases from J, the junction kept 8 bases outside the gene matches. The CDR3 is CATQLGTSGRADTQYF. The CDR3 DNA reads TGTGCCACTCAACTGGGGACTAGCGGGAGGGCAGATACGCAGTATTTT.

The chain couples TRBV28 to TRBJ1-5; TRBD1 matches 9 bases. Germline values: CDR1 MDHEN, CDR2 SYDVKM. The CDR3 sequence is 14 residues long. Trimming cost V 3 bases and J 6 bases; bases outside gene matches: 3. CDR3 nucleotides: TGTGCCAGCAGTTTGGGACAGGGCGTTCAGCCCCAGCATTTT. Translation: CASSLGQGVQPQHF.

The J gene is TRBJ2-1, the V gene TRBV3-1 (or the pseudogene TRBV3-2); the D is unclear. Germline V lookup: CDR1 LGHDT, CDR2 YNNKEL (reference sequence). The CDR3 spans 13 residues. Trimming stripped 0 bases from V and 5 bases from J, with 5 bases between. CDR3 protein: CASSQDGNNEQFF. The CDR3, as DNA: TGTGCCAGCAGCCAAGATGGGAACAATGAGCAGTTCTTC.

The V and J genes are TRBV27 and TRBJ1-5; a weak D match, TRBD1 (5 bases). CDR3 size: 15 residues. The germline gives CDR1 MNHEY, CDR2 SMNVEV (reference sequence). V was shortened by 5 bases and J by 1 base, with 12 bases between the two germline ends. This chain's CDR3 is CASSPVQGSNQPQHF. The CDR3 nucleotides read TGTGCCAGCAGTCCTGTGCAGGGAAGCAATCAGCCCCAGCATTTT.

The chain recombines TRBV27 with TRBJ1-5; D gene ambiguous. Germline CDR1 and CDR2: MNHEY and SMNVEV (reference sequence). The CDR3 extends over 16 amino acids. Trimming took 6 bases from V and 0 from J, leaving 15 bases between them. Written as DNA, the CDR3 is TGTGCCAGCAGCTCCTCCTTGTCGGTTAGCAATCAGCCCCAGCATTTT. This gives the protein CASSSSLSVSNQPQHF.

The chain links TRBV4-2 to TRBJ1-1; TRBD1 matches at 9 bases. Trimming took 1 base from V and 1 from J; bases not matched to a gene: 10. Germline assignment: CDR1 LGHNA and CDR2 YNFKEQ. This CDR3 is built from 18 residues. Here the CDR3 DNA reads TGTGCCAGCAGCCAAGGGCTGGGACAGGGCGAGGGGAACACTGAAGCTTTCTTT. Amino acids: CASSQGLGQGEGNTEAFF.

The chain combines TRBV10-3 with TRBJ2-5, with TRBD1 matching over 10 bases. The germline gives CDR1 ENHRY, CDR2 SYGVKD. After removal of 4 bases from V and 7 bases from J, the junction contained 6 bases not matched to a gene. The CDR3 runs to 14 residues. In nucleotides, the CDR3 is TGTGCCATCAGTGCGACAGGGGGCGCGGGGACCCAGTACTTC. Residues: CAISATGGAGTQYF.